This TCR beta chain is from a study of cytomegalovirus exposure and HLA in healthy donors. With 4 bases clipped from V and 5 bases from J, the junction kept 15 bases outside the gene matches. CDR1 and CDR2 (germline): SGHRS, YFSETQ. The CDR3 extends over 16 amino acids. Primers: 60 Vbeta forward and 13 Jbeta reverse. Data came from immunoSEQ multiplex PCR; TCRdb stores just in-frame clones and leaves some out. The sample holds 150,000 to 250,000 clones, 70% to 90% seen once. This clone was recorded a few times. The clonotype originates from a woman in her 50s in good health and CMV-seronegative. V usage is TRBV5-1 and J usage is TRBJ2-7; TRBD1 matches 7 bases. Sequences were obtained from PBMCs. The CDR3 region is CASSPLPTGSGHEQYF. The CDR3 region has the DNA TGCGCCAGCAGCCCCCTACCGACAGGGTCGGGGCACGAGCAGTACTTC.